These 31 T cell receptor beta chains share one sample of origin, sequenced in a study of blood T cell repertoires in COVID-19. Assay used: immunoSEQ multiplex PCR; TCRdb lists only in-frame clones, some missing. Found here are some 24,000 clones, 89% of them singletons; the top ten hold approximately 20%. The sequencing input was peripheral blood. These receptors all come from a human donor in a cohort sampled during active COVID-19.

This sequence joins TRBV28 and TRBJ1-4, with TRBD1 as a possible D gene (6 bases). The germline V and J ends were trimmed by 7 bases and 4 bases, with 13 bases remaining between them. Per germline, CDR1 MDHEN and CDR2 SYDVKM. This CDR3 contains 14 residues. The CDR3 is CASIFRGNNEKLFF. CDR3 DNA sequence: TGTGCCAGCATTTTTAGGGGGAATAATGAAAAACTGTTTTTT.

This clone appeared a single time. The chain couples TRBV28 to TRBJ1-2; 9 bases match TRBD1. Per the germline V gene, CDR1 is MDHEN and CDR2 is SYDVKM. V was clipped by 9 bases and J by 7 bases; unmatched bases: 6. The CDR3 length is 12 residues. CDR3 bases: TGTGCCAGTTACAGGGGGCCTTTTGGCTACACCTTC. Its translation is CASYRGPFGYTF.

By share of the sample, this clone is medium-sized (0.01 to 0.1%). CDR3 in DNA: TGTGCCATCAGTGAAATGACAGGCAATGAGCAGTTCTTC. Translating gives CAISEMTGNEQFF. The chain is built from TRBV10-3 and TRBJ2-1, with a weak D call TRBD1 (6 bases). With 3 bases removed from V and 6 bases from J, the gap between germline ends came to 9 bases. Germline values: CDR1 ENHRY, CDR2 SYGVKD. This CDR3 spans 13 amino acids.

This sequence joins TRBV6-5 and TRBJ2-7; tentatively, D is TRBD1 (5 bases). CDR1 and CDR2 from the germline V gene are MNHEY and SVGAGI. Deletions cut 4 bases from V and 0 bases from J, with 13 bases between. The CDR3 covers 15 residues. As DNA, the CDR3 is TGTGCCAGCAGTTTAAATGGGGCAGCCTCCTACGAGCAGTACTTC. Amino acids: CASSLNGAASYEQYF.

This clone was found once. The gene calls are TRBV19 and TRBJ2-2; D might be TRBD2 (6 bases). This CDR3 has 15 residues. In germline, CDR1 is LNHDA, CDR2 SQIVND (reference sequence). The ends were cut back, 3 bases at V and 4 bases at J, with 12 bases in the middle. The CDR3 reads CASSMRDLPTGELFF. Written as DNA, the CDR3 is TGTGCCAGTAGTATGAGGGACTTACCCACCGGGGAGCTGTTTTTT.

The chain carries TRBV7-2 and TRBJ2-7, with 7 bases matching TRBD2. Per the germline V gene, CDR1 is SGHTA and CDR2 is FQGNSA. V lost 1 base and J lost 2; bases outside the gene matches: 5. The CDR3 sequence is 15 residues long. The CDR3 here is CASSLVGREPYEQYF. CDR3 coding DNA: TGTGCCAGCAGCTTAGTCGGGCGGGAGCCCTACGAGCAGTACTTC.

The genes are TRBV30 and TRBJ1-6; 7 nucleotides agree with TRBD1. Germline V gene data show CDR1 as GTSNPN and CDR2 as SVGIG (reference sequence). The CDR3 is 18 residues long. J was trimmed by 0 bases and V by 1 base; bases with no gene match: 9. As DNA, the CDR3 is TGTGCCTGGAGTGCTCAAAAGGGGGCGAGCTCCTATAATTCACCCCTCCACTTT. Its translation is CAWSAQKGASSYNSPLHF. The full variable domain, completed using reference TRBV30 and TRBJ1-6, is SQTIHQWPATLVQPVGSPLSLECTVEGTSNPNLYWYRQAAGRGLQLLFYSVGIGQISSEVPQNLSASRPQDRQFILSSKKLLLSDSGFYLCAWSAQKGASSYNSPLHFGNGTRLTVT.

This sequence joins TRBV7-8 and TRBJ2-7; TRBD2 matches at 14 bases. This CDR3 has 16 residues. With 1 base clipped from V and 5 bases from J, the junction kept 4 bases outside the gene matches. Germline V gene sequence: CDR1 SGHVS, CDR2 FQNEAQ. CDR3 coding DNA: TGTGCCAGCAGCTTAGTAGGGACTAGCGGGAGCCACGAGCAGTACTTC. It codes for CASSLVGTSGSHEQYF. Using reference TRBV7-8 and TRBJ2-7 for the parts outside the CDR3, the full variable domain is GAGVSQSPRYKVAKRGQDVALRCDPISGHVSLFWYQQALGQGPEFLTYFQNEAQLDKSGLPSDRFFAERPEGSVSTLKIQRTQQEDSAVYLCASSLVGTSGSHEQYFGPGTRLTVT.

The J gene is TRBJ2-5, the V gene TRBV5-1, with 7 nucleotides matching TRBD1. This CDR3 spans 14 amino acids. Losses at the gene ends were 4 bases for V and 1 base for J; bases not matched to a gene: 4. Per germline, CDR1 SGHRS and CDR2 YFSETQ. The chain's CDR3 is CASSTGQSQETQYF. In DNA form, the CDR3 reads TGCGCCAGCAGCACGGGACAGTCCCAAGAGACCCAGTACTTC.

This clone was detected only a few times. V gene TRBV15 combines with J gene TRBJ1-1; D is perhaps TRBD1 (5 bases). The CDR3 is made up of 19 amino acids. Trimming cost V 1 base and J 6 bases, with 27 bases left between them. Germline CDR1 LNHNV, CDR2 YYDKDF (reference sequence). CDR3 protein: CATSRARPAGGGLVAEAFF. CDR3 coding DNA: TGTGCCACCAGCAGAGCAAGACCCGCCGGGGGGGGGTTAGTCGCTGAAGCTTTCTTT.

V gene TRBV9 combines with J gene TRBJ2-6, with D uncertain. CDR1 and CDR2 (germline): SGDLS, YYNGEE. Trimming cost V 4 bases and J 0 bases, with 14 bases left between them. The CDR3 covers 17 residues. This CDR3 reads CASSPVLSRSGANVLTF. In nucleotides, the CDR3 is TGTGCCAGCAGCCCTGTTCTTTCTCGCTCTGGGGCCAACGTCCTGACTTTC.

On this clone itself: The junction and the germline gene differ at one end; a read error may be behind it. The V call is TRBV5-8, the J call TRBJ2-1; 9 bases agree with TRBD1. The CDR3 sequence is 14 residues long. Germline-derived CDR1 and CDR2 are SGHTS and YDEGEE. As DNA, the CDR3 is TGTGCCAGCAACTTGGGGACAGGGAGCGATGAGCAGTTCTTC. This codes for CASNLGTGSDEQFF.

This chain joins TRBV4-1 and TRBJ2-7, with D possibly TRBD2 on 6 matching bases. This CDR3 has 17 amino acids. V gave up 6 bases and J gave up 5 bases, with 26 bases separating them. Germline V gene lookup returns CDR1 MGHRA and CDR2 YSYEKL. The CDR3 DNA reads as TGCGCCAGCAGTCGAGCCTCGGGACTCGCTCGGGCAAACGAGCAGTACTTC. It encodes CASSRASGLARANEQYF.

V usage is TRBV6-1 and J usage is TRBJ1-2; D gene ambiguous. V was shortened by 0 bases and J by 4 bases, with 9 bases between the two germline ends. CDR3 size: 14 residues. The V gene's germline CDR1 is MNHNS and CDR2 SASEGT. The DNA of the CDR3 is TGTGCCAGCAGTGAAGCAGAACAATCCTATGGCTACACCTTC. Encoded protein: CASSEAEQSYGYTF.

The V call is TRBV7-8, the J call TRBJ2-2; 13 bases align to TRBD2. The CDR3 extends over 19 amino acids. Looked up from germline, CDR1 is SGHVS and CDR2 is FQNEAQ. After removal of 5 bases from V and 4 bases from J, the junction contained 13 bases not matched to a gene. CDR3 loop: CASSPAGTSGILGTGELFF. The CDR3 nucleotides read TGTGCCAGCAGCCCGGCCGGGACTAGCGGGATTCTTGGCACCGGGGAGCTGTTTTTT.

This clone is deemed medium-sized. The chain is built from TRBV7-9 and TRBJ2-2, with D perhaps TRBD2 (6 bases). The germline V and J ends were trimmed by 11 bases and 7 bases, with 11 bases remaining between them. Germline V gene data show CDR1 as SEHNR and CDR2 as FQNEAQ (reference sequence). This CDR3 is 11 amino acids long. This CDR3 is CAFLEGGELFF. For the CDR3, the DNA is TGTGCCTTCCTGGAGGGCGGGGAGCTGTTTTTT.

V is TRBV5-1 and J is TRBJ2-3, with unresolved D. Trimming removed 0 bases at V and 2 bases at J, with 10 bases between. Per germline, CDR1 SGHRS and CDR2 YFSETQ. The CDR3 contains 15 residues. Here the CDR3 reads CASSLGTTFTDTQYF. The DNA for the CDR3 is TGCGCCAGCAGCTTGGGCACTACCTTCACAGATACGCAGTATTTT.

This clone turned up a few times. The rearrangement links TRBV5-6 to TRBJ2-7, with D unclear. V was clipped by 4 bases and J by 4 bases, with 18 bases between them. Germline CDR1 is SGHDT and CDR2 is YYEEEE. The CDR3 runs 15 residues. CDR3 in amino acids: CASSVGLTEPYEQYF. The CDR3 coding sequence is TGTGCCAGCAGCGTGGGGTTGACGGAGCCTTACGAGCAGTACTTC.

The chain is built from TRBV11-2 and TRBJ1-1; D may be TRBD1 (5 bases). CDR1 is SGHAT and CDR2 is FQNNGV in the germline V gene. The CDR3 sequence is 13 residues long. The V and J ends lost 0 bases and 5 bases respectively, with 7 bases between them. The CDR3 protein is CASSLDRETEAFF. The CDR3 nucleotides read TGTGCCAGCAGCTTAGACAGGGAAACTGAAGCTTTCTTT.

This clone was detected a few times. The rearrangement joins TRBV18 to TRBJ1-1; 9 bases are a match to TRBD1. CDR1 and CDR2 (germline): KGHSH, LQKENI. The length of the CDR3 is 15 residues. Trimming removed 6 bases from V and 5 bases from J; junction bases left unmatched: 10. CDR3 DNA: TGTGCCAGCTCGAAATCGGGACAGGGTGGTACTGAAGCTTTCTTT. Translation gives CASSKSGQGGTEAFF.

The chain has TRBV5-1 and TRBJ2-3, with 10 bases fitting TRBD2. Trimming at V came to 0 bases and at J to 6 bases, leaving 7 bases not matched to a gene. CDR1 is SGHRS and CDR2 is YFSETQ in the germline V gene. CDR3 length equals 16 residues. The CDR3 sequence: CASSLEGTSDFDTQYF. CDR3 DNA: TGCGCCAGCAGCTTGGAGGGGACTAGCGATTTTGATACGCAGTATTTT.

This clone appeared once. The chain is built from TRBV11-1 and TRBJ1-2; TRBD1 might be the D (5 bases). Germline values: CDR1 SGHAT, CDR2 FQDESV (reference sequence). The V gene lost 0 bases and the J gene lost 3 bases, with 14 bases spanning the gap. The CDR3 contains 16 residues. The CDR3 DNA reads as TGTGCCAGCAGCTTAGCGCGCGGAGGGGTTGACTATGGCTACACCTTC. The encoded protein is CASSLARGGVDYGYTF.

V gene TRBV5-4 combines with J gene TRBJ1-2, with D perhaps matching TRBD1 (6 bases). Trimming stripped 1 base from V and 7 bases from J, with 14 bases between. CDR3 size: 14 residues. Germline CDR1 reads SGHNT; CDR2 reads YYREEE (reference sequence). CDR3 protein: CASSLTGTMVGYTF. The CDR3 DNA reads TGTGCCAGCAGCTTGACAGGGACGATGGTTGGCTACACCTTC.

The chain employs TRBV5-6 and TRBJ2-3; 11 nucleotides align to TRBD2. Per the germline V gene, CDR1 is SGHDT and CDR2 is YYEEEE. J lost 2 bases, V lost 3 bases, and 8 bases had no gene match. The CDR3 extends over 17 amino acids. CDR3 bases: TGTGCCAGCAGCTATCTAGCGGGGGGCCTTAACACAGATACGCAGTATTTT. Translating it yields CASSYLAGGLNTDTQYF.

The DNA for the CDR3 is TGTGCCAGCAGTTTTCTAGGAAGCACAGATACGCAGTATTTT. Its translation is CASSFLGSTDTQYF. This rearrangement joins TRBV27 to TRBJ2-3, with unresolved D. Trimming cost V 3 bases and J 0 bases, with 7 bases left between them. This CDR3 region has 14 residues. Germline-derived CDR1 and CDR2 are MNHEY and SMNVEV (reference sequence).

V is TRBV7-6 and J is TRBJ1-1, with unresolved D. The CDR3 is made up of 14 amino acids. V dropped 0 bases and J dropped 0 bases, with 5 bases sitting between them. Germline-derived CDR1 and CDR2 are SGHVS and FNYEAQ. CDR3 coding DNA: TGTGCCAGCAGCTTAGCGAGAATGAACACTGAAGCTTTCTTT. Protein product: CASSLARMNTEAFF.

The chain links TRBV11-2 to TRBJ2-5, with D perhaps matching TRBD2 (6 bases). CDR3 length equals 15 residues. Deletions cut 6 bases from V and 5 bases from J, with 19 bases between. Per the germline V gene, CDR1 is SGHAT and CDR2 is FQNNGV. DNA for the CDR3: TGTGCCAGCAGTGAATGGGGGGTCAAACGGGAGACCCAGTACTTC. Its translation is CASSEWGVKRETQYF.

This chain links TRBV28 with TRBJ1-5, with D perhaps matching TRBD1 (6 bases). CDR1 MDHEN and CDR2 SYDVKM come from the germline V gene. The CDR3 runs to 15 residues. The germline V and J ends were trimmed by 6 bases and 1 base, with 13 bases remaining between them. The CDR3 protein is CASSLQGRSNQPQHF. The CDR3 DNA reads TGTGCCAGCAGCCTACAGGGTAGGAGCAATCAGCCCCAGCATTTT. The whole variable domain, remainder taken from reference TRBV28 and TRBJ1-5, is DVKVTQSSRYLVKRTGEKVFLECVQDMDHENMFWYRQDPGLGLRLIYFSYDVKMKEKGDIPEGYSVSREKKERFSLILESASTNQTSMYLCASSLQGRSNQPQHFGDGTRLSIL.

The rearrangement links TRBV19 to TRBJ1-5; possibly TRBD1 for D (5 bases). CDR1 and CDR2 (germline): LNHDA, SQIVND (reference sequence). The CDR3 loop spans 15 amino acids. V shed 3 bases and J shed 3 bases, with 12 bases lying between them. The CDR3 DNA is TGTGCCAGTAGTATTGGCGACAGCTACAATCAGCCCCAGCATTTT. Residues: CASSIGDSYNQPQHF.

The chain couples TRBV2 to TRBJ2-3; 9 bases agree with TRBD1. Germline V gene lookup returns CDR1 SNHLY and CDR2 FYNNEI. There are 15 residues in the CDR3. Trimming removed 8 bases from V and 3 bases from J; junction bases left unmatched: 9. This CDR3 is CASALGQGRTDTQYF. In DNA, the CDR3 is TGTGCCAGCGCGCTAGGACAGGGGAGGACAGATACGCAGTATTTT. The variable domain in full, with the rest retrieved from reference TRBV2 and TRBJ2-3, is EPEVTQTPSHQVTQMGQEVILRCVPISNHLYFYWYRQILGQKVEFLVSFYNNEISEKSEIFDDQFSVERPDGSNFTLKIRSTKLEDSAMYFCASALGQGRTDTQYFGPGTRLTVL.

The rearrangement uses TRBV4-2 and TRBJ2-7; 10 bases match TRBD2. This CDR3 spans 18 amino acids. V was pared by 0 bases and J by 5 bases, with 13 bases of the junction left unmatched. Germline CDR1 reads LGHNA; CDR2 reads YNFKEQ. The CDR3 DNA is TGTGCCAGCAGCCAAGAATGGGTAGGGGGACTAGCGTCCCACGAGCAGTACTTC. This sequence encodes CASSQEWVGGLASHEQYF.